The T cell receptor beta chain under discussion was sequenced for a study of T cells after posttransplantation cyclophosphamide. CDR1 is LGHNA and CDR2 is YNFKEQ in the germline V gene. The CDR3 is made up of 15 amino acids. V gave up 3 bases and J gave up 11 bases; unmatched junction bases: 15. This table comes from immunoSEQ multiplex PCR, and its TCRdb copy is limited to in-frame clones, with some not included. The sample has about 40,000 clones, 80% to 95% seen once. Busulfan-fludarabine conditioning, marrow transplant, and cyclophosphamide on days +3 and +4 were administered. The chain combines TRBV4-2 with TRBJ1-2, with 7 positions matching TRBD1. Material: PBMCs, obtained about 60 days after allogeneic stem cell transplant with posttransplant cyclophosphamide. The receptor was derived from a male patient over 55 who received an allogeneic stem cell transplant from a related donor and was CMV-positive. Some T cells may have come from the graft donor. The CDR3 is CASSQKDRVKLVYTF. The CDR3 coding sequence is TGTGCCAGCAGCCAGAAAGACAGGGTGAAGCTAGTTTACACCTTC.